This TCR beta chain was identified during a study of CD8 T cells in Susac syndrome. Study-level results: Among people with Susac, CD8+ clonal expansion was greatest in TEMRA cells and active patients.

The V end was cut by 0 bases, the J end by 6 bases, with 14 bases between. The CDR3 loop spans 15 amino acids. The germline V gene encodes CDR1 MNHEY and CDR2 SVGAGI. An amount of RNA that ranged from roughly 0.45 to 1 ug was reverse transcribed with random hexamers. MiXCR, run by TCRdb on the immunoSEQ multiplex PCR reads, gives a single entry per CDR3 protein. The sample shows 95,000 to 150,000 distinct CDR3 sequences, 85% to 95% of them seen only once. Regarding this clonotype: Its matching antigen is unknown.

The sequence was obtained from a human donor with Susac syndrome. The sample was CD8+ T cells from PBMCs. This chain uses TRBV6-5 with TRBJ1-2; D gene ambiguous. In DNA form, the CDR3 reads TGTGCCAGCAGTTACTCGTCGGAGGGTTTGGATGGCTACACCTTC. It specifies CASSYSSEGLDGYTF.